These 5 T cell receptor beta chains came from one sample sequenced in a study of T cells in Graves' hyperthyroidism and ophthalmopathy. Amplification of TCR beta CDR3 regions was performed using RNA transcripts as template. The TCR CDR3 was amplified in a first-round RT-PCR using the HTBI primer set. TCRdb analysed the multiplex PCR reads with MiXCR anew, one entry per CDR3 protein. The sample has more than 500,000 distinct CDR3 sequences, about 14% seen once. The sequenced sample consisted of blood. All receptors come from a woman in her forties with Graves' hyperthyroidism.

This clonotype appeared a few times. This rearrangement joins TRBV25-1 to TRBJ1-1; D remains ambiguous. CDR1 and CDR2 (germline): MGHDK, SYGVNS. The CDR3 totals 14 residues. Between the trimmed V and J ends, which lost 1 base and 0 bases, there was a span of 6 bases. Written as DNA, the CDR3 is TGTGCCAGCAGTGAATCAGTCATGAACACTGAAGCTTTCTTT. Encoded protein: CASSESVMNTEAFF.

This clonotype was counted at least ten times. This chain links TRBV5-1 with TRBJ2-3; 13 bases are a match to TRBD2. Unmatched junction bases numbered 10, after V lost 2 bases and J lost 4 bases. Germline V gene sequence: CDR1 SGHRS, CDR2 YFSETQ. The length of the CDR3 is 18 residues. CDR3 sequence: CASSLVRLAGGGSDTQYF. The DNA of the CDR3 is TGCGCCAGCAGCTTAGTCCGACTAGCGGGAGGTGGATCAGATACGCAGTATTTT.

This clonotype occurred many times. V and J are TRBV5-1 and TRBJ2-1; a possible D gene is TRBD1 (5 bases). With 0 bases removed from V and 6 bases from J, the gap between germline ends came to 10 bases. CDR1 is SGHRS, CDR2 YFSETQ, per germline. The CDR3 runs to 14 residues. As DNA, the CDR3 is TGCGCCAGCAGCTTGGTTTCCAGGGCCAATGAGCAGTTCTTC. Its protein is CASSLVSRANEQFF.

This clonotype was seen more than once but under ten times. This chain uses TRBV29-1 with TRBJ2-7; 13 nucleotides agree with TRBD2. In germline, CDR1 is SQVTM, CDR2 ANQGSEA. V gave up 4 bases and J gave up 2 bases; unmatched junction bases: 5. The CDR3 is made up of 15 amino acids. CDR3 bases: TGCAGCGTTGGACTAGCGGGAGGTAAAACCTACGAGCAGTACTTC. This codes for CSVGLAGGKTYEQYF.

The V and J genes are TRBV19 and TRBJ1-3; D might be TRBD1 (5 bases). CDR3 size: 16 residues. Germline V gene data show CDR1 as LNHDA and CDR2 as SQIVND (reference sequence). Deletions cut 3 bases from V and 2 bases from J, with 14 bases between. The CDR3, as DNA: TGTGCCAGTAGTATCCAATACGGGACGACTGGAAACACCATATATTTT. It is translated as CASSIQYGTTGNTIYF.